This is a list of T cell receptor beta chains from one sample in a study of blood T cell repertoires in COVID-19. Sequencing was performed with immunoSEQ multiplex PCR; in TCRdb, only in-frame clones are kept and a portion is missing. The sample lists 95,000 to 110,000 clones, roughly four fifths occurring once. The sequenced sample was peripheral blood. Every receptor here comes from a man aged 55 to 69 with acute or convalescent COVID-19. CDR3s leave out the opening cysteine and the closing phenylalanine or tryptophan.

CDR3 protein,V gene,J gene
ASSFGRVDTIY,TRBV5-6,TRBJ1-3
ASSLTGTSGNYEQY,TRBV7-8,TRBJ2-7
ASSQETGTNEKLF,TRBV3-1/TRBV3-2,TRBJ1-4
ASSQSTGGGNTIY,TRBV3-1/TRBV3-2,TRBJ1-3
ASSSNRNSGNTIY,TRBV5-4,TRBJ1-3
AISASDPGQGAGGANVLT,TRBV10-3,TRBJ2-6
ASSEDSSRSLATSRYT,TRBV6-1,TRBJ1-2
ASSVGAFSYNSPLH,TRBV9,TRBJ1-6
ASSLLAGVYNEQF,TRBV5-1,TRBJ2-1
SVESVRGKVDTQY,TRBV29-1,TRBJ2-3
ASSSQPAATNEKLF,TRBV28,TRBJ1-4
ASSLAWAGPTSDTQY,TRBV7-9,TRBJ2-3
ASSLGINNEQF,TRBV7-2,TRBJ2-1
ASSLQGQPQH,TRBV28,TRBJ1-5
SASRARVPNEQF,TRBV20-1,TRBJ2-1
ASSKVGGPKPQH,TRBV21-1,TRBJ1-5
ASSQDIRGGTYGYT,TRBV14,TRBJ1-2
ASSGTGGVFAYGYT,TRBV27,TRBJ1-2
ASSLELAGEQY,TRBV11-3,TRBJ2-7
ASSQNRGYEQY,TRBV4-2,TRBJ2-7
AVSGYNEQF,TRBV27,TRBJ2-1
ASGTGVDTQY,TRBV7-9,TRBJ2-3
ASSIISNNEKLF,TRBV11-2,TRBJ1-4
ASTPRDWSSGNTIY,TRBV19,TRBJ1-3
AWGSEGGEKLF,TRBV30,TRBJ1-4
ASRTAGTVGGTDTQY,TRBV5-4,TRBJ2-3
ASSLSSGNTYNSPLH,TRBV5-4,TRBJ1-6
ASTLSGGTEAF,TRBV6-5,TRBJ1-1
AWSFLPTGELF,TRBV30,TRBJ2-2
ASSPPGLGGEQY,TRBV3-1/TRBV3-2,TRBJ2-7
ASSRDSRTDTQY,TRBV3-1/TRBV3-2,TRBJ2-3
ASSIGTGGNSPLH,TRBV5-1,TRBJ1-6
ASSVERVYGYT,TRBV2,TRBJ1-2
ASSGLAKNIQY,TRBV2,TRBJ2-4
ASSPYGTGPQETQY,TRBV7-3,TRBJ2-5
ASSEARGETQY,TRBV2,TRBJ2-5
ASSSGQRNTIY,TRBV28,TRBJ1-3
ASSLVPQGDTQY,TRBV7-9,TRBJ2-3
ASSVEGAGSGGTTDTQY,TRBV9,TRBJ2-3
ASSQDGGRVGEKLF,TRBV3-1/TRBV3-2,TRBJ1-4
ASSLRGGQGSYNEQF,TRBV7-9,TRBJ2-1
ASSFINRGYSTRGYT,TRBV5-5,TRBJ1-2
ASSQMQGSSYEQY,TRBV3-1/TRBV3-2,TRBJ2-7
ASRPGQGAGGELF,TRBV10-2,TRBJ2-2
ASRQGDQPQH,TRBV6-5,TRBJ1-5
ASNKRSSTDTQY,TRBV9,TRBJ2-3
ASSRDGGNQPQH,TRBV6-5,TRBJ1-5
ASRDRTNEKLF,TRBV19,TRBJ1-4